Sequencing of this T cell receptor beta chain was carried out in a study of T cells in Graves' hyperthyroidism and ophthalmopathy. Findings and caveats of the study: Stable hyperthyroidism was separated from ophthalmopathy by a model based on 13 V-J features.

Not enrolled were patients with uncontrolled infection, other autoimmune disease, pregnancy or lactation. This clonotype appeared a few times. Its antigen remains unknown. CDR1 SGDLS and CDR2 YYNGEE come from the germline V gene. Trimming cost V 3 bases and J 1 base; bases outside gene matches: 5. The CDR3 runs to 15 residues. TCR beta CDR3 region amplification was performed from RNA transcripts. The HTBI set primed first-round TCR CDR3 RT-PCR. MiXCR, applied by TCRdb to the multiplex PCR reads, yields one record per CDR3 protein. Of about 560,000 distinct CDR3 sequences in the sample, less than 20% were seen once.

This sequence originates from a woman in her thirties with Graves' hyperthyroidism. The chain joins TRBV9 to TRBJ1-1; 8 bases are shared with TRBD1. The sample consisted of blood. Here the CDR3 reads CASSAFGQGNTEAFF. For the CDR3, the DNA is TGTGCCAGCAGCGCCTTTGGACAGGGGAACACTGAAGCTTTCTTT.